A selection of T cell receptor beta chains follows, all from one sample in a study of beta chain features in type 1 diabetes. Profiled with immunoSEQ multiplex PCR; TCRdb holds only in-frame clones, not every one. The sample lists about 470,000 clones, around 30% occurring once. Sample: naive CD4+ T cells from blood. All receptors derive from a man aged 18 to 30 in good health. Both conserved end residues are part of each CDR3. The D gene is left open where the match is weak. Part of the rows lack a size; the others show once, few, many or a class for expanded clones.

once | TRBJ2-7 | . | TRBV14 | TGTGCCAGCAGCCAAGATCGACTTGCGCAGGGGCAGAACGAGCAGTACTTC | CASSQDRLAQGQNEQYF
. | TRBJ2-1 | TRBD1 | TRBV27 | TGTGCCAGCAGTCCTATGCCGGGACAGGGGATGGATGAGCAGTTCTTC | CASSPMPGQGMDEQFF
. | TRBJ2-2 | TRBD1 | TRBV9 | TGTGCCAGCAGCATACAGGGGTTCCTAAACACCGGGGAGCTGTTTTTT | CASSIQGFLNTGELFF
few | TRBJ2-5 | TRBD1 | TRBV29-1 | TGCAGCGTTGAGAGCCCAGGGGGCGCGGAGACCCAGTACTTC | CSVESPGGAETQYF
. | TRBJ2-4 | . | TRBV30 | TGTGCCTGGAAAGAGGACCTAGCCAAAAACATTCAGTACTTC | CAWKEDLAKNIQYF
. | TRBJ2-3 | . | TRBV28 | TGTGCCAGCAGTCGACCTGTGGGCGGAAGCACAGATACGCAGTATTTT | CASSRPVGGSTDTQYF
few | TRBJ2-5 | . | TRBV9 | TGTGCCAGCAGCGTAGCGGGGACTTCTGGGGAGACCCAGTACTTC | CASSVAGTSGETQYF
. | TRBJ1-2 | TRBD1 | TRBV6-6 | TGTGCCAGCAATCAGGGGGAACGGTACTATGGCTACACCTTC | CASNQGERYYGYTF
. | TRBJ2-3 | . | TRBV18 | TGTGCCAGCTCACCACCTAGCGTCCTAGATACGCAGTATTTT | CASSPPSVLDTQYF
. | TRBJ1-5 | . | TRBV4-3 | TGCGCCAGCAGCCAGGATACAGGTTTCAATCAGCCCCAGCATTTT | CASSQDTGFNQPQHF
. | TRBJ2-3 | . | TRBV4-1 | TGCGCCAGCAGCCAACTGGGGGACACAGATACGCAGTATTTT | CASSQLGDTDTQYF
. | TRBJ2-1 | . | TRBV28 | TGTGCCAGCAGACTCCCCGGGACTCCCTCGTTTGGGGAGCAGTTCTTC | CASRLPGTPSFGEQFF
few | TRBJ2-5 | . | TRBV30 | TGTGCCTTCTCAACAGGGTTCGGGGAGACCCAGTACTTC | CAFSTGFGETQYF
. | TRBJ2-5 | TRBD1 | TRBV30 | TGTGCTAGAACCGACAGGGATGAGACCCAGTACTTC | CARTDRDETQYF
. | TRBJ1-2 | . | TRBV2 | TGTGCCAGCAGTGACGGGGGTTATGGCTACACCTTC | CASSDGGYGYTF
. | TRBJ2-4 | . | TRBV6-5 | TGTGCCAGCAGCCAGAGGGGGATCTGGTACTTC | CASSQRGIWYF
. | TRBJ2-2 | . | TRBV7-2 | TGTGCCAGCAGCTCCAGGGTGTCGAACACCGGGGAGCTGTTTTTT | CASSSRVSNTGELFF
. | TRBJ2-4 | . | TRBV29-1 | TGCAGCGTTGAATCCTTAGCCAAAAACATTCAGTACTTC | CSVESLAKNIQYF
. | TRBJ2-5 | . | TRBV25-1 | TGTGCCAGCACGCGCCAGACACAAGAGACCCAGTACTTC | CASTRQTQETQYF
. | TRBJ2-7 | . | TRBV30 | TGTGCCTGGAGCCTTACGTACGAGCAGTACTTC | CAWSLTYEQYF